Each of the 15 T cell receptor beta chains below was sequenced from the same sample in a study of beta chain features in type 1 diabetes. Study-level findings and limits: Significant though moderate, a shortening of TCRB CDR3s appeared in all four CD4+ subsets of Type 1 diabetes patients.

TCRB transcripts that were expressed got sequenced, as all of the isolated RNA had been reverse transcribed. Generated by immunoSEQ multiplex PCR, the TCRdb table keeps only in-frame clones and is missing some. The sample comprises about 240,000 clones, 11% to 15% of which are singletons, and about 0.02% rests with the top ten. No cognate antigen is known for these TCRs. Sequencing input: naive CD4+ T cells from blood. The receptor source for this set is a man in his thirties or forties with type 1 diabetes.

The V gene is TRBV18, the J gene TRBJ2-5, with a weak D call TRBD1 (6 bases). Trimming took 6 bases from V and 2 from J, leaving 13 bases between them. CDR3 length equals 14 residues. CDR1 and CDR2 from the germline V gene are KGHSH and LQKENI. This CDR3 is CASSKGQTQETQYF. In nucleotides, the CDR3 is TGTGCCAGCTCCAAAGGACAGACGCAAGAGACCCAGTACTTC.

The rearrangement links TRBV27 to TRBJ1-2; 8 bases map to TRBD1. CDR1 MNHEY and CDR2 SMNVEV come from the germline V gene (reference sequence). The CDR3 loop spans 13 amino acids. V lost 5 bases and J lost 8; bases outside the gene matches: 7. The CDR3 bases are TGTGCCAGCAGTACGTGGACAGGGAACGGCTACACCTTC. Translated, it gives CASSTWTGNGYTF.

Worth noting for this clone: Other DNA sequences in this sample translate to the same CDR3. The rearrangement uses TRBV7-9 and TRBJ2-5, with 12 bases fitting TRBD2. CDR3 size: 14 residues. The ends lost 6 bases at V and 5 bases at J; junction bases unmatched: 4. CDR1 and CDR2 (germline): SEHNR, FQNEAQ (reference sequence). The CDR3 here is CASSRGLAGETQYF. CDR3 DNA sequence: TGTGCCAGCAGTCGTGGACTAGCGGGGGAGACCCAGTACTTC.

This clone appeared a few times. The genes are TRBV29-1 and TRBJ2-2, with TRBD1 matching over 8 bases. V was pared by 5 bases and J by 7 bases, with 6 bases of the junction left unmatched. Germline values: CDR1 SQVTM, CDR2 ANQGSEA. CDR3 length: 13 residues. CDR3 in amino acids: CSVTATGGGELFF. The DNA of the CDR3 is TGCAGCGTTACCGCTACAGGGGGCGGGGAGCTGTTTTTT.

CDR3 nucleotides: TGTGCCAGCAGCTTAGTCAGGGATCAGCCCCAGCATTTT. It yields the protein CASSLVRDQPQHF. The rearrangement links TRBV11-2 to TRBJ1-5; D might be TRBD1 (5 bases). V was cut by 1 base and J by 5 bases, with 6 bases left in between. Germline V gene lookup returns CDR1 SGHAT and CDR2 FQNNGV. The CDR3 has 13 residues.

The chain employs TRBV5-6 and TRBJ2-7; no firm D call. The CDR3 totals 13 residues. V lost 1 base to trimming and J lost 6 bases, with 11 bases between them. The germline V gene encodes CDR1 SGHDT and CDR2 YYEEEE. The CDR3 spells CASSLPPPGEQYF. CDR3 coding DNA: TGTGCCAGCAGCTTGCCACCTCCGGGCGAGCAGTACTTC.

The rearrangement links TRBV2 to TRBJ2-5; possible D gene TRBD2, 5 bases. From germline, CDR1 is SNHLY and CDR2 FYNNEI. This CDR3 has 13 residues. Between the trimmed V and J ends, which lost 6 bases and 5 bases, there was a span of 13 bases. CDR3 in DNA: TGTGCCAGCAGAGGAGGAGTTAGGGAGACCCAGTACTTC. Protein product: CASRGGVRETQYF.

The chain employs TRBV5-1 and TRBJ2-7, with D perhaps matching TRBD1 (6 bases). Germline CDR1 and CDR2: SGHRS and YFSETQ. The length of the CDR3 is 15 residues. V lost 4 bases and J 5 bases, leaving 19 bases between the germline ends. The CDR3 DNA sequence: TGCGCCAGCAGCATCCCCGTGGGCAGGGGCAACGAGCAGTACTTC. Amino acids: CASSIPVGRGNEQYF.

This clone has only one observation. Different DNA sequences within this sample yield the same CDR3. This rearrangement joins TRBV9 to TRBJ2-7, with a tentative D call TRBD2 (5 bases). CDR1 and CDR2 from the germline V gene are SGDLS and YYNGEE. This CDR3 is 14 amino acids long. The V and J ends lost 2 bases and 4 bases respectively, with 13 bases between them. The CDR3 DNA follows: TGTGCCAGCAGCGTCGGAGAAACTAGTTACGAGCAGTACTTC. This codes for CASSVGETSYEQYF.

V usage is TRBV19 and J usage is TRBJ2-7, with 14 bases aligning to TRBD2. This CDR3 contains 19 residues. V was pared by 3 bases and J by 2 bases, with 12 bases of the junction left unmatched. The germline V gene has CDR1 LNHDA and CDR2 SQIVND (reference sequence). The CDR3, as DNA: TGTGCCAGTAGTATCAATCGCGGGACTAGCGGGAGCCAAGCCTACGAGCAGTACTTC. Translation gives CASSINRGTSGSQAYEQYF.

The chain combines TRBV5-1 with TRBJ2-4; the match to TRBD2 covers 8 bases. Germline loops: CDR1 SGHRS, CDR2 YFSETQ. Losses at the gene ends were 4 bases for V and 9 bases for J; bases not matched to a gene: 9. This CDR3 contains 14 residues. DNA for the CDR3: TGCGCCAGCAGCCAAGGGACTAGTGGTAGCATTCAGTACTTC. This encodes CASSQGTSGSIQYF.

The V and J genes are TRBV5-4 and TRBJ2-7, with 13 bases fitting TRBD2. The CDR3 has 18 residues. CDR1 and CDR2 from the germline V gene are SGHNT and YYREEE (reference sequence). V shed 2 bases and J 1 base; nucleotides not matched to a gene: 9. The CDR3 sequence: CASSFMGTSGMGSYEQYF. CDR3 in DNA: TGTGCCAGCAGCTTCATGGGGACTAGCGGGATGGGGTCCTACGAGCAGTACTTC.

The chain uses TRBV6-5 and TRBJ2-1, with 7 bases identical to TRBD1. Looked up from germline, CDR1 is MNHEY and CDR2 is SVGAGI. The CDR3 runs to 15 residues. V gave up 6 bases and J gave up 3 bases; unmatched junction bases: 8. DNA of the CDR3: TGTGCCAGCAGCACCGGGACAGCTAGCTACAATGAGCAGTTCTTC. As protein: CASSTGTASYNEQFF.

This sequence joins TRBV4-2 and TRBJ2-3, with TRBD2 as a possible D gene (6 bases). The CDR3 is made up of 16 amino acids. Germline CDR1 LGHNA, CDR2 YNFKEQ. Trimming took 1 base from V and 0 from J, leaving 11 bases between them. The CDR3 DNA follows: TGTGCCAGCAGCCAAGTGAGGGGAGGTAGCACAGATACGCAGTATTTT. This translates into CASSQVRGGSTDTQYF.

This clone showed up just a few times. The chain joins TRBV30 to TRBJ1-4; 7 bases match TRBD1. There are 13 residues in the CDR3. CDR1 is GTSNPN and CDR2 is SVGIG in the germline V gene (reference sequence). V shed 8 bases and J 8 bases; nucleotides not matched to a gene: 11. For the CDR3, the DNA is TGTGCCGCCCATCCAAGGGGGCGCGAAAAACTGTTTTTT. It translates to CAAHPRGREKLFF.